The T cell receptor beta chain under discussion was sequenced for a study of OX40 agonist ivuxolimab in advanced cancers. Study background: Patients were 65% to 85% male with ages roughly 20 to 90, mean around 61. The study's findings and limits: Compared with others, partial responders at 0.1-3.0 mg/kg displayed clonal expansion among the lowest.

V lost 6 bases, J lost 3 bases, and 15 bases lay in between. Germline lookup yields CDR1 ENHRY and CDR2 SYGVKD. The length of the CDR3 is 15 residues. As concerns this clone: The antigen is not known.

Sequencing used immunoSEQ multiplex PCR; TCRdb keeps in-frame clones, though not all of them. The sample holds 90,000 to 130,000 clones, approximately 89% seen once. The receptor's source is an adult with an advanced solid tumor such as melanoma, head and neck, liver or kidney cancer. The sequencing here drew on CD4+ or CD8+ T cells sorted from blood, taken in a trial of the OX40 agonist ivuxolimab. The genes are TRBV10-3 and TRBJ2-1; D is possibly TRBD1 or TRBD2 (5 bases each). The CDR3 coding sequence is TGTGCCATCAGCGGCGGAGAGGGGCTCTACAATGAGCAGTTCTTC. Protein: CAISGGEGLYNEQFF.